These T cell receptor beta chains were read from a single sample in a study of blood T cell repertoires in COVID-19. This table comes from immunoSEQ multiplex PCR, and its TCRdb copy is limited to in-frame clones, with some not included. Here the sample spans around 180,000 clones, roughly 80% being singletons. Material for sequencing was PBMCs or T cells enriched from blood (not recorded which). Receptors originate from a man aged 45-60 years who had recovered from COVID-19. Each CDR3 is given with its conserved first and last residue. Each record gives: D gene, J gene, V gene, clone size, CDR3 DNA, CDR3 protein. D genes are given only for firm matches. Only part of the rows carry a size: once, few, many, or a class if the clone is expanded.

>-|TRBJ1-5|TRBV5-8|-
TGTGCCAGCAGCTCCCCAGGGAATCAGCCCCAGCATTTT
CASSSPGNQPQHF
>-|TRBJ1-5|TRBV20-1|-
TGCAGTGCTAGTCGCCCCCTGGGGGGACGCAATCAGCCCCAGCATTTT
CSASRPLGGRNQPQHF
>-|TRBJ2-7|TRBV29-1|-
TGCAGCGTCGTGTCGTGGAGCAATCGCTACGAGCAGTACTTC
CSVVSWSNRYEQYF
>TRBD1|TRBJ1-5|TRBV6-1|-
TGTGCCAGCAGTGAGGCCGTCACAGGGGCTCCCACCAATCAGCCCCAGCATTTT
CASSEAVTGAPTNQPQHF
>TRBD1|TRBJ1-1|TRBV7-6|once
TGTGCCAGCAGCTCGAGACAGGGTGGGTCCCCTGAAGCTTTCTTT
CASSSRQGGSPEAFF
>-|TRBJ1-6|TRBV19|-
TGTGCCAGTAGTCCCATGGACAGAATTAATTCACCCCTCCACTTT
CASSPMDRINSPLHF
>-|TRBJ1-1|TRBV29-1|-
TGCAGCGTTGACCGTGGGGGGGGAGGCACTGAAGCTTTCTTT
CSVDRGGGGTEAFF
>-|TRBJ1-4|TRBV10-1|-
TGCGCCAGCACCGAAGGAGGGGCGGATGAAAAACTGTTTTTT
CASTEGGADEKLFF
>-|TRBJ1-1|TRBV7-9|-
TGTGCCAGCAGCCCCCCACGGGCCAGGGGGAACACTGAAGCTTTCTTT
CASSPPRARGNTEAFF
>-|TRBJ1-4|TRBV27|-
TGTGCCAGCAGTCCCCGAGGAAGAACTAATGAAAAACTGTTTTTT
CASSPRGRTNEKLFF
>-|TRBJ2-7|TRBV11-2|once
TGTGCCAGCAGCTCGACAGTAACCCCCTACGAGCAGTACTTC
CASSSTVTPYEQYF
>TRBD1|TRBJ1-6|TRBV10-2|-
TGCGCCAGCAGTGAGTCGCGGACAGGGGGAAATTCACCCCTCCACTTT
CASSESRTGGNSPLHF
>TRBD2|TRBJ2-3|TRBV28|-
TGTGCCAGCAGTTTTCCAGACAATCTAGCGGGGGTATCCCCAGATACGCAGTATTTT
CASSFPDNLAGVSPDTQYF
>-|TRBJ1-1|TRBV6-5|-
TGTGCCAGCTGGACCGGGCCGCGGGGGACTGAAGCTTTCTTT
CASWTGPRGTEAFF
>TRBD1|TRBJ2-3|TRBV10-2|once
TGCGCCAGCAGTGAGAACGACAGGGCCTACGGGGATACGCAGTATTTT
CASSENDRAYGDTQYF
>-|TRBJ1-4|TRBV5-1|-
TGCGCCAGCAGCTTTTCCAACGGGGGGGAAAAACTGTTTTTT
CASSFSNGGEKLFF
>TRBD1|TRBJ1-4|TRBV18|once
TGTGCCAGCTCATCGGACAGGTCGAAGAGTGAAAAACTGTTTTTT
CASSSDRSKSEKLFF
>TRBD1|TRBJ2-7|TRBV4-3|-
TGCGCCAGCAGCCAAGAGACAGGGGACGTGGGCGAGCAGTACTTC
CASSQETGDVGEQYF
>TRBD2|TRBJ2-5|TRBV5-6|-
TGTGCCAGCAGCTCCGGGGGAGGGGCGGAGACCCAGTACTTC
CASSSGGGAETQYF
>TRBD2|TRBJ2-1|TRBV6-4|-
TGTGCCAGCAGTGACTCGACTAGCGGGGGGGATGAGCAGTTCTTC
CASSDSTSGGDEQFF